This T cell receptor beta chain was obtained from a study of tumor and adjacent non-tumor tissue in lung cancer. Study background: On average, productive TCRbeta reads reached about 4.4 million per sample.

Findings of the study overall: Tumor TCR diversity, when higher, was linked to shorter survival. TCR diversity was significantly greater in tumor than normal lung tissue.

RNA was extracted from bulk tissue without any cell sorting. The normal lung tissue was taken more than 3 cm from the tumor edge. Newly diagnosed lung cancer patients had thoracic surgery in China, August–late 2014, without prior chemotherapy. This clonotype was seen only once. Its antigen remains unidentified. At one of its ends the junction is not consistent with the germline gene, which may arise from a read error. The library came from three nested PCR rounds adapted from ARM-PCR protocols. TCRdb called the multiplex PCR reads again in MiXCR, with one record for every CDR3 protein. In the table there are tens of thousands of distinct CDR3 sequences, 55% to 70% of which are singletons. The germline V gene encodes CDR1 SGHAT and CDR2 FQNNGV. This CDR3 spans 15 amino acids.

This chain uses TRBV11-2 with TRBJ2-3; 7 bases agree with TRBD1. Input material: distant non-tumor lung tissue. The TCR sequence derives from a woman between 45 and 65 years old with non-small cell lung cancer. In DNA, the CDR3 is TGCACCAGTAGCCTGAATACAGGGGATACAGGTACGCAGTATTTT. It yields the protein CTSSLNTGDTGTQYF.